Included here is one T cell receptor beta chain sequence, with context. Its antigen remains undetermined. Base qualities are not recorded, but no much larger clone differs from it by a single base. This specimen's time point label, per the study, means: baseline pretreatment blood. Reading the label with the study, this specimen's treatment or condition is: 15 Gy SBRT to primary tumor, nephrectomy 4 weeks later. Serial peripheral blood from radiation-treated patients was sampled at baseline, 2 weeks and 4 weeks after SBRT to track tumor-enriched clonotypes. Renal cell carcinoma with clear cell pathology was present in all patients. The QIAamp DNA Blood Mini Kit (Qiagen) was used to prepare genomic DNA for TCR sequencing. Samples were included in the analyses only if all quality control checks were passed. TCR beta libraries were generated from genomic DNA with the immunoSEQ kit, following the manufacturer's recommendations. Library preparation used a first multiplex PCR with proprietary primers, then a second PCR adding unique barcodes, with bead cleanups after each round. A kit-provided positive control reaction and a negative control reaction were included in every sample batch. The final libraries underwent checking on an Agilent 4200 TapeStation D1000 ScreenTape, volumetric pooling, and quantification by qPCR. Sequencing was performed on an Illumina NextSeq500 using a MidOutput 150-cycle cartridge, with 156 Read1 cycles, 15 Index1 cycles, and the kit custom primers. The pooled library was loaded at 1.0 pM with a roughly 20% PhiX control spike-in. Processing in the source paper ran as follows. Vendor-processed data were analyzed in R, with a clonotype defined as all T cells sharing the same CDR3 nucleotide sequence. In the clone abundance analyses, frequencies were normalized to the 10,000 most abundant clones in each sample. Public T cell clones, averaging fewer than five per sample, were removed before analysis. Tumor-enriched clonotypes and baseline blood-enriched clonotypes were defined as those with an abundance difference of at least 32-fold between compartments. Clonotypes expanded or contracted between blood time points were identified with a beta-binomial differential abundance model. Tumor-blood repertoire similarity was measured with the Baroni-Urbani and Buser coefficient, and groups were compared using two-tailed Wilcoxon tests in R. The table was pulled from immuneACCESS by TCRdb, which kept in-frame rearrangements only. Such tables lose some clones; where checked, under half of the loss comes from unresolved V genes, and the rest has no known cause. D and trimming were read from the DNA, whereas the V and J calls and clone size are those reported in that table. The sample contains some 100,000 clones, over 75% of them found a single time. The ten largest clones add up to 6% to 7% of the sample.

The data were taken from a study of radiation and T cells in renal cell carcinoma (dated by TCRdb to 2019 to 2021). At the level of the whole study: The samples were drawn from a clinical trial, where primary renal cell carcinomas were treated with 15 Gy of stereotactic body radiation therapy and then removed by nephrectomy 4 weeks afterward. TCR beta sequencing covered approximately 50 samples in total, comprising around 26 tumors and 27 peripheral blood samples. In the 55 or so samples combined, some 4,000,000 unique CDR3 nucleotide sequences were found, encoding roughly 2,500,000 unique CDR3 amino acid sequences.

Study-level results and caveats: Because no pretreatment tumor biopsies were available, whether clonotypes were present in the tumor at baseline could not be determined. Blood repertoire dynamics were not followed beyond 4 weeks after treatment. Effects of radiation dose or scheduling on the TCR repertoire could not be addressed with the single-armed trial design. In blood, the top tumor clonotypes increased between baseline and 2 weeks post-radiation and then shrank by 4 weeks, which suggests that tumor-resident clones expanded only transiently.

Based on the germline V gene, the CDR1 and CDR2 sequences are SGHAT and FQNNGV. Including cysteine and phenylalanine, the CDR3 has 17 amino acids. The read is trimmed to its CDR3 DNA, 51 bases read in frame from base 1. V loses 2 bases at its end and J loses 5 bases; junction bases beyond the gene matches: 12. The V and J genes are TRBV11-2 and TRBJ1-1, with TRBD1 matching 9 junction bases. This specimen was blood, taken from a patient whose treatment included radiotherapy and nephrectomy. The receptor was isolated from a man between 60 and 75 years old with renal cell carcinoma. The DNA sequence is as follows: TGTGCCAGCAGCTTACGGACTCCTGGACAGGGGAGGACTGAAGCTTTCTTT. Its protein is CASSLRTPGQGRTEAFF.